Presented here are 14 T cell receptor beta chains from one specimen sequenced in a study of T cell repertoires in cytomegalovirus infection. For these TCRs, the target antigens are not known. MiXCR was run by TCRdb on the reads, yielding one entry per CDR3 protein. The sample has around 300,000 distinct CDR3 sequences, roughly 21% seen once. The sample in question was cultured PBMCs, obtained from culture after CMV antigen stimulation. Receptor source: a human donor in good health (CMV status not recorded). Some clones in this sample may be carry-over from other donors' samples.

This clonotype was counted at least ten times. The chain joins TRBV7-2 to TRBJ2-1; 12 bases fit TRBD2. CDR3 length: 13 amino acids. V dropped 10 bases and J dropped 6; count of bases not matched to a gene: 4. From germline, CDR1 is SGHTA and CDR2 FQGNSA. The CDR3 nucleotides are TGTGCCACGGCGGGACTAGCGGGCAATGAGCAGTTCTTC. The encoded protein is CATAGLAGNEQFF.

The V and J genes are TRBV18 and TRBJ1-1; 7 nucleotides line up with TRBD1. Trimming removed 4 bases from V and 4 bases from J; junction bases left unmatched: 3. This CDR3 spans 13 amino acids. CDR1 and CDR2 (germline): KGHSH, LQKENI. The CDR3 DNA follows: TGTGCCAGCTCACAGGGGGCGGTCACTGAAGCTTTCTTT. This translates into CASSQGAVTEAFF.

This clonotype counts as medium-sized. The chain is built from TRBV11-3 and TRBJ1-1; D might be TRBD1 (6 bases). The V gene lost 0 bases and the J gene lost 5 bases, with 13 bases spanning the gap. The CDR3 is 15 residues long. Germline assignment: CDR1 SGHNT and CDR2 YENEEA. The CDR3, as DNA: TGTGCCAGCAGCTTAGATTCCGGGGGCTGGACTGAAGCTTTCTTT. Translated, it gives CASSLDSGGWTEAFF. Full variable domain (rest looked up from reference TRBV11-3 and TRBJ1-1): EAGVVQSPRYKIIEKKQPVAFWCNPISGHNTLYWYLQNLGQGPELLIRYENEEAVDDSQLPKDRFSAERLKGVDSTLKIQPAELGDSAVYLCASSLDSGGWTEAFFGQGTRLTVV.

This clonotype was counted at least ten times. J is TRBJ2-5 and V is TRBV7-2, with 10 nucleotides matching TRBD2. This CDR3 contains 16 residues. The germline CDR1 and CDR2 sequences are SGHTA and FQGNSA. V lost 3 bases to trimming and J lost 5 bases; unmatched junction nucleotides: 9. CDR3 in amino acids: CASSLLAGAGWETQYF. The CDR3 region has the DNA TGTGCCAGCAGCTTGCTAGCGGGAGCGGGATGGGAGACCCAGTACTTC.

The rearrangement links TRBV6-2 or TRBV6-3 to TRBJ2-5; 12 bases match TRBD2. Germline CDR1 is MNHEY and CDR2 is SVGEGT. The V segment lost 6 bases and the J segment 4 bases; nucleotides outside the gene matches: 12. CDR3 length: 17 residues. The chain's CDR3 is CASRPRLAGEGPETQYF. The CDR3 DNA reads TGTGCCAGCAGACCTCGACTAGCGGGAGAAGGTCCAGAGACCCAGTACTTC.

J is TRBJ1-1 and V is TRBV20-1, with D unclear. Trimming took off 3 bases at V and 4 bases at J, with 12 bases between the two ends. CDR3 size: 13 residues. Germline V lookup: CDR1 DFQATT, CDR2 SNEGSKA (reference sequence). CDR3 region: CSASVPGSTEAFF. As DNA, the CDR3 is TGCAGTGCTAGTGTCCCGGGGAGCACTGAAGCTTTCTTT.

The chain recombines TRBV30 with TRBJ2-1; D gene uncertain. Germline CDR1 and CDR2: GTSNPN and SVGIG (reference sequence). The CDR3 is 12 amino acids. The V and J ends lost 0 bases and 8 bases respectively, with 8 bases between them. The CDR3 coding sequence is TGTGCCTGGAGTGTAATTGGAGATGAGCAGTTCTTC. Translated: CAWSVIGDEQFF.

The sample holds a few counts of this clonotype. This chain links TRBV12-3 or TRBV12-4 with TRBJ1-2; the D gene is possibly TRBD1 (6 bases). The CDR3 spans 12 residues. V was trimmed by 8 bases and J by 7 bases, leaving 14 bases between them. The chain's CDR3 is CASGRTVGGYTF. The CDR3 DNA reads as TGTGCCAGCGGGCGGACAGTCGGTGGCTACACCTTC.

This sequence joins TRBV20-1 and TRBJ2-5; 8 bases line up with TRBD2. After removal of 7 bases from V and 4 bases from J, the junction contained 14 bases not matched to a gene. Germline assignment: CDR1 DFQATT and CDR2 SNEGSKA (reference sequence). This CDR3 comprises 15 residues. The CDR3 nucleotides read TGCAGTGTTAGCCTTCCTAGCGGGTGTATAGAGACCCAGTACTTC. Its protein is CSVSLPSGCIETQYF.

This clonotype came up a few times. This chain's CDR3 is CASSQGQSSYGYTF. The DNA for the CDR3 is TGCGCCAGCAGCCAAGGACAGTCTTCCTATGGCTACACCTTC. The chain joins TRBV4-1 to TRBJ1-2; TRBD1 is a possible D gene (5 bases). The V gene's germline CDR1 is MGHRA and CDR2 YSYEKL. The CDR3 contains 14 residues. Between the trimmed V and J ends, which lost 1 base and 4 bases, there was a span of 10 bases.

This clonotype was detected a few times. This rearrangement joins TRBV12-3 or TRBV12-4 to TRBJ2-6, with no clear D. This CDR3 is built from 16 residues. The V gene lost 8 bases and the J gene lost 0 bases, with 14 bases spanning the gap. CDR3 sequence reads: CASAFGRTSGANVLTF. CDR3 DNA sequence: TGTGCCAGCGCTTTCGGGCGAACCTCTGGGGCCAACGTCCTGACTTTC.

The chain uses TRBV10-3 and TRBJ2-4; 7 bases line up with TRBD2. This CDR3 region has 18 residues. CDR1 and CDR2 from the germline V gene are ENHRY and SYGVKD. Trimming cost V 0 bases and J 0 bases; bases outside gene matches: 8. The CDR3 DNA sequence: TGTGCCATCAGTGAGTCGATGGTCACGGGGGGAGCCAAAAACATTCAGTACTTC. Amino acids: CAISESMVTGGAKNIQYF.

This rearrangement joins TRBV7-6 to TRBJ2-2, with D unclear. Trimming left V 2 bases short and J 0 bases short, with 7 bases between. Germline V gene sequence: CDR1 SGHVS, CDR2 FNYEAQ. This CDR3 region has 15 residues. The chain's CDR3 is CASSLLDANTGELFF. CDR3 in DNA: TGTGCCAGCAGCTTACTTGACGCGAACACCGGGGAGCTGTTTTTT.

There are a few counts of this clonotype. The V gene is TRBV28, the J gene TRBJ1-1; 7 nucleotides agree with TRBD1. The germline V gene encodes CDR1 MDHEN and CDR2 SYDVKM. J lost 4 bases, V lost 4 bases, and 12 bases had no gene match. The CDR3 totals 16 residues. The CDR3 bases are TGTGCCAGCAGTTCCTACAGGGGAGGGGGGGGCACTGAAGCTTTCTTT. This gives the protein CASSSYRGGGGTEAFF.